These 14 T cell receptor beta chains were all obtained from the same sample, sequenced in a study of blood T cell repertoires in COVID-19. Here immunoSEQ multiplex PCR was the method, and the copy in TCRdb shows in-frame clones only, minus some. Found here are fewer than 60,000 clones, about 79% of them singletons; the top ten hold approximately 10%. The sample taken for sequencing was peripheral blood. The receptors stem from a man older than 75 with COVID-19, enrolled during active disease.

The chain uses TRBV5-1 and TRBJ1-1, with 8 bases that match TRBD1. In germline, CDR1 is SGHRS, CDR2 YFSETQ. Trimming cost V 0 bases and J 5 bases; bases outside gene matches: 6. The CDR3 has 15 residues. This CDR3 is CASSLGDRPGTEAFF. The CDR3 DNA follows: TGCGCCAGCAGCTTGGGGGACAGGCCGGGGACTGAAGCTTTCTTT.

The chain recombines TRBV25-1 with TRBJ2-7; 7 bases map to TRBD1. The trim removed 1 base at V and 2 bases at J, leaving 8 bases unmatched. CDR1 and CDR2 from the germline V gene are MGHDK and SYGVNS. The CDR3 is 16 residues long. This CDR3 reads CASSECPQGVPYEQYV. The CDR3 bases are TGTGCCAGCAGTGAATGCCCCCAGGGGGTCCCCTACGAGCAGTACGTC.

The chain combines TRBV19 with TRBJ1-2; possible D gene TRBD1, 6 bases. V shed 5 bases and J shed 2 bases, with 12 bases lying between them. This CDR3 contains 14 residues. In germline, CDR1 is LNHDA, CDR2 SQIVND (reference sequence). CDR3 residues: CASSRNRVNYGYTF. The CDR3 nucleotides read TGTGCCAGTAGTCGTAACAGGGTCAACTATGGCTACACCTTC.

This clone was found a few times. The J gene is TRBJ2-5, the V gene TRBV6-6, with 8 bases matching TRBD1. This CDR3 comprises 15 residues. The junction had 5 bases not matched to a gene; V was cut back by 4 bases and J by 1 base. Germline V gene data show CDR1 as MNHNY and CDR2 as SVGAGI (reference sequence). CDR3 amino acids: CASSLLTGGQETQYF. In nucleotides, the CDR3 is TGTGCCAGCAGTTTACTTACAGGGGGCCAAGAGACCCAGTACTTC.

In its sample, this clone was seen a few times. The chain employs TRBV7-9 and TRBJ1-1; D remains ambiguous. Germline V lookup: CDR1 SEHNR, CDR2 FQNEAQ (reference sequence). The CDR3 runs to 12 residues. The germline V and J ends were trimmed by 3 bases and 5 bases, with 7 bases remaining between them. CDR3 residues: CASSFVETEAFF. The CDR3, as DNA: TGTGCCAGCAGCTTTGTCGAGACTGAAGCTTTCTTT.

The chain uses TRBV6-5 and TRBJ2-2; no definite D call. Trimming removed 6 bases from V and 1 base from J, with 6 bases in between. Germline V gene data show CDR1 as MNHEY and CDR2 as SVGAGI. The CDR3 runs 13 residues. Here the CDR3 DNA reads TGTGCCAGCAGACGACTGAACACCGGGGAGCTGTTTTTT. Its protein product is CASRRLNTGELFF.

The chain recombines TRBV10-3 with TRBJ1-1, with D possibly being TRBD1 (6 bases). Trimming pared 2 bases from V and 0 bases from J, leaving 13 bases between. The germline CDR1 and CDR2 sequences are ENHRY and SYGVKD. The CDR3 contains 16 residues. This CDR3 reads CAISERLQGLNTEAFF. The CDR3 DNA is TGTGCCATCAGTGAGAGGTTGCAGGGGTTGAACACTGAAGCTTTCTTT.

This rearrangement joins TRBV19 to TRBJ1-4, with D perhaps matching TRBD1 (5 bases). Germline assignment: CDR1 LNHDA and CDR2 SQIVND (reference sequence). This CDR3 is built from 14 residues. Trimming stripped 7 bases from V and 8 bases from J, with 17 bases between. The CDR3: CASTQAGISEKLFF. The CDR3 nucleotides are TGTGCCAGTACCCAGGCAGGGATTTCGGAAAAACTGTTTTTT.

V and J are TRBV5-6 and TRBJ1-5, with D possibly matching TRBD1 (6 bases). V was shortened by 2 bases and J by 9 bases, with 18 bases between the two germline ends. From germline, CDR1 is SGHDT and CDR2 YYEEEE. CDR3 length: 15 residues. The CDR3 DNA follows: TGTGCCAGCAGCTTACGACAGGCGACTTTACCGCCCCAGCATTTT. It is translated as CASSLRQATLPPQHF.

V and J are TRBV18 and TRBJ2-4, with 7 bases that match TRBD2. The germline gives CDR1 KGHSH, CDR2 LQKENI. V shed 2 bases, J shed 0 bases, and the junction held 10 bases outside the gene matches. The CDR3 extends over 18 amino acids. The CDR3 sequence: CASSPNGTIQLAKNIQYF. CDR3 in DNA: TGTGCCAGCTCACCAAACGGGACTATACAACTAGCCAAAAACATTCAGTACTTC.

This clone was seen just once. This CDR3 reads CASSENRGAGTEAFF. Written as DNA, the CDR3 is TGTGCCAGCAGTGAGAATCGAGGGGCGGGAACTGAAGCTTTCTTT. The chain employs TRBV25-1 and TRBJ1-1, with D tentatively TRBD1 (5 bases). The CDR3 consists of 15 residues. V was shortened by 3 bases and J by 5 bases, with 16 bases between the two germline ends. Germline assignment: CDR1 MGHDK and CDR2 SYGVNS.

This clone was recorded only once. The rearrangement joins TRBV12-5 to TRBJ2-5, with 7 bases that match TRBD2. This CDR3 contains 16 residues. Germline CDR1 is LGHNT and CDR2 is FRNRAP. J lost 2 bases, V lost 8 bases, and 14 bases had no gene match. CDR3 sequence (DNA): TGTGCTAGTCGGCCCGGGGAGGGTTTGGGACAAGAGACCCAGTACTTC. Protein: CASRPGEGLGQETQYF. The whole variable domain, remainder taken from reference TRBV12-5 and TRBJ2-5, is DARVTQTPRHKVTEMGQEVTMRCQPILGHNTVFWYRQTMMQGLELLAYFRNRAPLDDSGMPKDRFSAEMPDATLATLKIQPSEPRDSAVYFCASRPGEGLGQETQYFGPGTRLLVL.

This chain joins TRBV6-5 and TRBJ2-7, with D possibly matching TRBD2 (6 bases). Trimming left V 5 bases short and J 8 bases short, with 22 bases between. Germline lookup yields CDR1 MNHEY and CDR2 SVGAGI. CDR3 size: 15 residues. The CDR3 nucleotides read TGTGCCAGCAGTATATCAATTCGGGGGTTTGCGAAGCAGTACTTC. Amino acid sequence: CASSISIRGFAKQYF.

This chain joins TRBV5-1 and TRBJ2-5; D might be TRBD1 (7 bases). Trimming cost V 4 bases and J 3 bases, with 10 bases left between them. Looked up from germline, CDR1 is SGHRS and CDR2 is YFSETQ. CDR3 length equals 13 residues. CDR3 DNA: TGCGCCAGCAGCCGCAGGGGGGAAGAGACCCAGTACTTC. It encodes CASSRRGEETQYF.